This T cell receptor (beta chain) was captured by sequencing in a study of PD-1 blockade in classical Hodgkin lymphoma. The time point: cycle 4 day 1 (C4D1), after less than 7 weeks of nivolumab. No patient escaped relapse after autologous stem cell transplantation, and brentuximab vedotin exposure varied. Trimming removed 7 bases at V and 7 bases at J, with 10 bases between. The CDR3 has 12 amino acids. Sequencing used immunoSEQ multiplex PCR; TCRdb keeps in-frame clones, though not all of them. The sample contains some 58,000 clones, about 90% of which appear only once. Comments on this clone: Its cognate antigen is unknown.

Study findings and constraints: Newly diagnosed patients reportedly had lower baseline TCR diversity than healthy donors.

The genes are TRBV23-1 and TRBJ1-4; D unresolved. TRBV23-1 counts as an open reading frame of uncertain function. The receptor comes from a human donor with classical Hodgkin lymphoma. The sample consisted of peripheral blood mononuclear cells (PBMCs), taken before the fourth cycle of nivolumab. CDR3 residues: CASMWGREKLFF. CDR3 coding DNA: TGCGCCAGCATGTGGGGTCGTGAAAAACTGTTTTTT.